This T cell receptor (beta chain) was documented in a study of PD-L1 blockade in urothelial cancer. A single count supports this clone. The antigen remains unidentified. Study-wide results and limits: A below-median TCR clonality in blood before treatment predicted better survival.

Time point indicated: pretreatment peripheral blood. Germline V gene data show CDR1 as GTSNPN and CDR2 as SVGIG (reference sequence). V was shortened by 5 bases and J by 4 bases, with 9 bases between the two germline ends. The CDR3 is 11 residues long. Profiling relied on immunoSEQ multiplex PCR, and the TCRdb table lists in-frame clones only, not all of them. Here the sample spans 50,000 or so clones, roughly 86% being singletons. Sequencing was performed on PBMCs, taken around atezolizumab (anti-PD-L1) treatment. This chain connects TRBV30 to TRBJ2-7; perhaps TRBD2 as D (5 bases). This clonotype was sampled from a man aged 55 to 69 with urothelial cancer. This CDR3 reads CAWGRGYEQYF. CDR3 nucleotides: TGTGCCTGGGGGCGAGGGTACGAGCAGTACTTC.